The 9 T cell receptor beta chains listed next were all sequenced from one sample in a study of blood T cells in healthy people across ages. For the second PCR, which ran for about 6 to 12 cycles, a sample-barcoded 5' primer and a J-beta primer mix were used. TCRdb reanalysed the 5' RACE reads using MiXCR and keeps one entry per CDR3 protein. The table records hundreds of thousands of distinct CDR3 sequences, 40% to 50% of them present only once. Source material: blood. Receptors were obtained from a man older than 75 in good health.

This clonotype turned up a few times. This chain uses TRBV5-1 with TRBJ2-7; a weak D match, TRBD2 (6 bases). The CDR3 is 15 amino acids. Germline lookup yields CDR1 SGHRS and CDR2 YFSETQ. V was pared by 1 base and J by 0 bases, with 11 bases between. The CDR3 DNA reads as TGCGCCAGCAGCTTGAGTCTAGCGAGCTCCTACGAGCAGTACTTC. Translating gives CASSLSLASSYEQYF.

This clonotype has just a few counts. J is TRBJ2-7 and V is TRBV7-9; D is ambiguous. The CDR3 runs 14 residues. Germline V lookup: CDR1 SEHNR, CDR2 FQNEAQ (reference sequence). V was shortened by 2 bases and J by 2 bases, with 10 bases between the two germline ends. The CDR3 loop is CASSLTQNTYEQYF. In DNA, the CDR3 is TGTGCCAGCAGCTTAACGCAGAATACCTACGAGCAGTACTTC.

This clonotype occurred once. The V gene is TRBV10-1, the J gene TRBJ2-1; 12 bases are a match to TRBD2. The CDR3 covers 19 residues. CDR1 is WNHNN and CDR2 is SYGVQD in the germline V gene (reference sequence). J gave up 0 bases and V 4 bases, and 10 bases lay outside the gene matches. CDR3 coding DNA: TGCGCCAGCAGTGCAGGGGCTAGCGGGAGGGGAAGCTCCTACAATGAGCAGTTCTTC. It yields the protein CASSAGASGRGSSYNEQFF.

A few counts support this clonotype. The chain links TRBV4-3 to TRBJ1-2; no clear D gene. Trimming shortened V by 1 base and J by 4 bases, and 13 bases separated the two germline ends. The CDR3 loop spans 15 amino acids. Germline V gene sequence: CDR1 LGHNA, CDR2 YSLEER. The CDR3 loop is CASSQGLGRIYGYTF. The CDR3 bases are TGCGCCAGCAGCCAAGGTTTGGGGAGAATCTATGGCTACACCTTC.

In its sample, this clonotype was seen once. The chain is built from TRBV3-1 and TRBJ1-3; TRBD1 is a possible D gene (6 bases). The V end lost 0 bases, the J end lost 3 bases, and 15 bases lay between the germline ends. The V gene's germline CDR1 is LGHDT and CDR2 YNNKEL (reference sequence). The CDR3 spans 17 residues. CDR3 residues: CASSQEYGTTVGNTIYF. For the CDR3, the DNA is TGTGCCAGCAGCCAAGAGTATGGGACAACCGTTGGAAACACCATATATTTT.

This sequence joins TRBV4-3 and TRBJ2-3, with a possible D match to TRBD2 (6 bases). Trimming stripped 4 bases from V and 1 base from J, with 12 bases between. Germline V gene data show CDR1 as LGHNA and CDR2 as YSLEER. This CDR3 has 15 residues. The CDR3 DNA reads TGCGCCAGCAGCCTAGGGGACTGGGGCACAGATACGCAGTATTTT. Translated: CASSLGDWGTDTQYF.

The V gene is TRBV12-3 or TRBV12-4, the J gene TRBJ2-3; TRBD1 matches at 9 bases. J lost 2 bases, V lost 5 bases, and 8 bases had no gene match. This CDR3 is 16 amino acids long. This chain's CDR3 is CASSLRTGASTDTQYF. CDR3 nucleotide sequence: TGTGCCAGCAGTCTAAGGACAGGGGCGTCCACAGATACGCAGTATTTT.

This sequence joins TRBV2 and TRBJ2-3; D may correspond to TRBD1 or TRBD2 (5 bases each). The length of the CDR3 is 15 residues. Germline CDR1 and CDR2: SNHLY and FYNNEI. V was pared by 6 bases and J by 2 bases, with 15 bases between. The CDR3 DNA is TGTGCCAGCAGCGGGACCCGCAGCCTCACAGATACGCAGTATTTT. Translated: CASSGTRSLTDTQYF.

This clonotype was detected a few times. This chain links TRBV7-9 with TRBJ1-2; 7 bases are shared with TRBD1. The germline V gene has CDR1 SEHNR and CDR2 FQNEAQ (reference sequence). J lost 5 bases, V lost 11 bases, and 8 bases had no gene match. This CDR3 region has 12 residues. CDR3 DNA sequence: TGTGCCGGCGCGGGGACAGCTTATGGCTACACCTTC. It specifies CAGAGTAYGYTF.